This TCR beta chain was captured in a study of cytomegalovirus exposure and HLA in healthy donors. V dropped 5 bases and J dropped 0; count of bases not matched to a gene: 9. Germline lookup yields CDR1 SGHAT and CDR2 FQNNGV. CDR3 length: 16 amino acids. Details on this clone: The antigen is undetermined.

Points from the study as a whole: In vitro data verified a few CMV-associated chains as specific for CMV antigens. A later analysis showed TCR association rates differing by HLA locus, peaking at DRB1 and lowest at HLA-C.

The PCR had 60 Vbeta and 13 Jbeta primers. Repertoires were generated with immunoSEQ multiplex PCR, while TCRdb's copy carries only in-frame clones and drops some. The sample holds 200,000 or so clones, around four fifths seen once. Material: PBMCs. This chain links TRBV11-2 with TRBJ2-7; TRBD1 aligns across 8 bases. The sequence derives from a woman aged 18-29 years in good health and CMV-seronegative. Here the CDR3 reads CASSRRRTGSSYEQYF. DNA for the CDR3: TGTGCCAGCAGCCGCAGAAGGACAGGGTCCTCCTACGAGCAGTACTTC.